The 29 T cell receptor beta chains in this list originate from one sample, sequenced in a study of beta chain features in type 1 diabetes. No cognate antigen is known for these TCRs. cDNA synthesis used the whole RNA isolate, giving expressed TCRB sequences. Assay: immunoSEQ multiplex PCR; the TCRdb copy retains only in-frame clones and omits some. Of hundreds of thousands of clones in the sample, approximately 9.7% are singletons; the top ten hold roughly 1%. General observations from the study: A moderate, significant TCRB CDR3 shortening appeared in type 1 diabetes across four CD4+ subsets.

Sequencing was performed on central memory CD4+ T cells from blood. The receptors stem from a man under 40 with type 1 diabetes.

The V and J genes are TRBV19 and TRBJ2-1; no clear D. V was cut by 1 base and J by 8 bases, with 21 bases left in between. CDR1 LNHDA and CDR2 SQIVND come from the germline V gene (reference sequence). There are 17 residues in the CDR3. As DNA, the CDR3 is TGTGCCAGTAGTATAGGCGGCGCCCCTAACCTGTTCGATGAGCAGTTCTTC. Amino acids: CASSIGGAPNLFDEQFF.

This clone was found many times. V gene TRBV25-1 combines with J gene TRBJ2-4; TRBD1 matches at 8 bases. J lost 3 bases, V lost 4 bases, and 8 bases had no gene match. The CDR3 contains 16 residues. Germline loops: CDR1 MGHDK, CDR2 SYGVNS. The CDR3 reads CASSGQGKMDKNIQYF. The CDR3 coding sequence is TGTGCCAGCAGTGGACAGGGGAAGATGGACAAAAACATTCAGTACTTC.

The chain joins TRBV2 to TRBJ2-5, with TRBD1 as a possible D gene (6 bases). The CDR3 has 13 residues. Between the trimmed V and J ends, which lost 6 bases and 5 bases, there was a span of 13 bases. Germline CDR1 reads SNHLY; CDR2 reads FYNNEI. CDR3 DNA: TGTGCCAGCAGAAGAGGGGGTTCGGAGACCCAGTACTTC. Its translation is CASRRGGSETQYF.

A few counts support this clone. The V gene is TRBV13, the J gene TRBJ2-3, with D possibly matching TRBD1 (5 bases). V lost 5 bases and J lost 3, with 15 bases in between. Germline V gene sequence: CDR1 PRHDT, CDR2 FYEKMQ (reference sequence). This CDR3 region has 15 residues. The chain's CDR3 is CASSHVTGLTDTQYF. The CDR3 DNA is TGTGCCAGCAGCCACGTCACAGGATTAACAGATACGCAGTATTTT. The full variable domain, its missing parts supplied by reference TRBV13 and TRBJ2-3, is AAGVIQSPRHLIKEKRETATLKCYPIPRHDTVYWYQQGPGQDPQFLISFYEKMQSDKGSIPDRFSAQQFSDYHSELNMSSLELGDSALYFCASSHVTGLTDTQYFGPGTRLTVL.

There are a few counts of this clone. The chain couples TRBV28 to TRBJ1-1; D unresolved. V dropped 5 bases and J dropped 5 bases, with 18 bases sitting between them. CDR1 and CDR2 from the germline V gene are MDHEN and SYDVKM. The CDR3 consists of 15 residues. The CDR3 DNA sequence: TGTGCCAGCAGTGTAACACGGGTCGTAAGGACTGAAGCTTTCTTT. This encodes CASSVTRVVRTEAFF.

This clone occurred a few times. This chain uses TRBV14 with TRBJ2-5, with 9 bases lining up with TRBD2. This CDR3 comprises 16 residues. Trimming took 4 bases from V and 0 from J; bases not matched to a gene: 6. Germline CDR1 reads SGHDN; CDR2 reads FVKESK. The DNA for the CDR3 is TGTGCCAGCAGCCCCGGGACTAGCTCGTACCAAGAGACCCAGTACTTC. Translation gives CASSPGTSSYQETQYF.

This chain joins TRBV5-1 and TRBJ2-7; maybe TRBD1 (6 bases). CDR1 and CDR2 from the germline V gene are SGHRS and YFSETQ. The CDR3 runs to 13 residues. V dropped 2 bases and J dropped 5 bases, with 11 bases sitting between them. The CDR3 here is CASSLGGFDEQYF. The DNA for the CDR3 is TGCGCCAGCAGCTTAGGGGGTTTCGACGAGCAGTACTTC.

Only a few counts were recorded for this clone. The chain is built from TRBV10-3 and TRBJ1-1; D might be TRBD1 (5 bases). Germline lookup yields CDR1 ENHRY and CDR2 SYGVKD. With 2 bases removed from V and 2 bases from J, the gap between germline ends came to 9 bases. The CDR3 extends over 14 amino acids. The CDR3, as DNA: TGTGCCATCAGTGAGGGGCAGGGAAACACTGAAGCTTTCTTT. Protein: CAISEGQGNTEAFF.

Only a few counts were recorded for this clone. This chain links TRBV6-1 with TRBJ2-6, with D unresolved. The CDR3 has 13 amino acids. V shed 5 bases and J shed 5 bases, with 7 bases lying between them. Germline V lookup: CDR1 MNHNS, CDR2 SASEGT. The CDR3 sequence is CASSPARANVLTF. The CDR3, as DNA: TGTGCCAGCAGTCCCGCGAGGGCCAACGTCCTGACTTTC.

The chain has TRBV5-1 and TRBJ1-5; D uncertain. V shed 0 bases and J shed 9 bases, with 10 bases lying between them. Germline lookup yields CDR1 SGHRS and CDR2 YFSETQ. This CDR3 is built from 13 residues. CDR3 sequence (DNA): TGCGCCAGCAGCTTGGGCTCAGACGGGCCCCAGCATTTT. The encoded protein is CASSLGSDGPQHF.

This clone was seen more than once but under ten times. V and J are TRBV5-1 and TRBJ2-7; 14 bases map to TRBD2. V shed 6 bases, J shed 5 bases, and the junction held 7 bases outside the gene matches. CDR1 and CDR2 (germline): SGHRS, YFSETQ. The CDR3 has 15 amino acids. The CDR3 loop reads CASKSSGLAGDEQYF. Here the CDR3 DNA reads TGCGCCAGCAAATCATCGGGACTAGCGGGGGACGAGCAGTACTTC.

The chain carries TRBV9 and TRBJ2-1, with D uncertain. The CDR3 contains 16 residues. CDR1 SGDLS and CDR2 YYNGEE come from the germline V gene. V shed 2 bases and J shed 4 bases, with 16 bases lying between them. In DNA, the CDR3 is TGTGCCAGCAGCGTTCAACTGAATAAGCCTTACAATGAGCAGTTCTTC. Translated, it gives CASSVQLNKPYNEQFF.

The rearrangement links TRBV7-2 to TRBJ2-5; no clear D gene. The V end lost 0 bases, the J end lost 7 bases, and 6 bases lay between the germline ends. From germline, CDR1 is SGHTA and CDR2 FQGNSA. This CDR3 is built from 12 residues. CDR3 residues: CASSLAQRTQYF. The DNA of the CDR3 is TGTGCCAGCAGCTTAGCGCAGCGGACCCAGTACTTC.

This clone has more than one count but fewer than ten. The rearrangement uses TRBV6-1 and TRBJ2-1; a possible D gene is TRBD1 (6 bases). Trimming left V 6 bases short and J 4 bases short, with 10 bases between. Germline loops: CDR1 MNHNS, CDR2 SASEGT. The CDR3 runs to 13 residues. The CDR3 sequence: CASSADSYNEQFF. The CDR3, as DNA: TGTGCCAGCAGCGCGGACAGTTACAATGAGCAGTTCTTC.

This clone was seen a few times. The V and J genes are TRBV11-2 and TRBJ2-3, with a weak D call TRBD1 (6 bases). This CDR3 is built from 14 residues. The V end was cut by 3 bases, the J end by 0 bases, with 7 bases between. Germline-derived CDR1 and CDR2 are SGHAT and FQNNGV. The CDR3 nucleotides are TGTGCCAGCAGCTTCGACAGGAGCACAGATACGCAGTATTTT. Translated: CASSFDRSTDTQYF.

This clone showed up just a few times. The CDR3 nucleotides are TGTGCCAGCAGCTCGACTAGCGGACCCTACGAGCAGTACTTC. It codes for CASSSTSGPYEQYF. This chain links TRBV7-2 with TRBJ2-7, with TRBD2 matching over 9 bases. CDR3 length: 14 amino acids. Trimming at V came to 4 bases and at J to 2 bases, leaving 3 bases not matched to a gene. Germline CDR1 and CDR2: SGHTA and FQGNSA.

The sample holds many counts of this clone. The J gene is TRBJ1-2, the V gene TRBV10-3; D is perhaps TRBD1 (5 bases). This CDR3 comprises 14 residues. Germline-derived CDR1 and CDR2 are ENHRY and SYGVKD. The V gene lost 3 bases and the J gene lost 5 bases, with 13 bases spanning the gap. CDR3 in amino acids: CAISDERRGYGYTF. The CDR3, as DNA: TGTGCCATCAGTGACGAGAGAAGGGGTTATGGCTACACCTTC.

The genes are TRBV11-2 and TRBJ2-5; D gene uncertain. Germline lookup yields CDR1 SGHAT and CDR2 FQNNGV. Trimming pared 1 base from V and 1 base from J, leaving 10 bases between. The CDR3 extends over 15 amino acids. The CDR3 DNA is TGTGCCAGCAGCTTAGTTGGCTGGCCCCAAGAGACCCAGTACTTC. Residues: CASSLVGWPQETQYF.

J is TRBJ2-5 and V is TRBV29-1; 10 nucleotides align to TRBD2. The J call is uncertain, as TRBJ2-7 better fits the DNA end. CDR1 is SQVTM, CDR2 ANQGSEA, per germline. This CDR3 has 14 amino acids. The CDR3 DNA follows: TGCAGCGGACGACTAGCGGGCGTTCCCTACGAGCAGTACTTC. Protein: CSGRLAGVPYEQYF.

V and J are TRBV4-1 and TRBJ1-5; a weak D match, TRBD1 (5 bases). Germline-derived CDR1 and CDR2 are MGHRA and YSYEKL. V lost 1 base to trimming and J lost 7 bases, with 14 bases between them. This CDR3 is 15 amino acids long. The CDR3 nucleotides are TGCGCCAGCAGCCAAGGGTATGGAGGGGAACAGCCCCAGCATTTT. This gives the protein CASSQGYGGEQPQHF.

The chain employs TRBV7-2 and TRBJ2-7; 8 bases agree with TRBD1. The CDR3 sequence is 13 residues long. The trim removed 2 bases at V and 9 bases at J, leaving 6 bases unmatched. Germline values: CDR1 SGHTA, CDR2 FQGNSA. The DNA for the CDR3 is TGTGCCAGCAGCTTACAGGGGGCCTATTTGCAGTACTTC. This sequence encodes CASSLQGAYLQYF.

In this sample, this clone turned up a few times. The rearrangement uses TRBV9 and TRBJ2-3; D is possibly TRBD2 (5 bases). The CDR3 runs to 14 residues. Trimming removed 3 bases from V and 5 bases from J, with 13 bases in between. CDR1 and CDR2 from the germline V gene are SGDLS and YYNGEE. CDR3 DNA sequence: TGTGCCAGCAGCGACGGGGTAGCCGGAGATACGCAGTATTTT. It translates to CASSDGVAGDTQYF.

There are a few counts of this clone. V and J are TRBV28 and TRBJ2-7; D call uncertain. V dropped 4 bases and J dropped 1 base, with 8 bases sitting between them. CDR3 size: 13 residues. Germline CDR1 is MDHEN and CDR2 is SYDVKM. Here the CDR3 reads CASSWKGSYEQYF. In nucleotides, the CDR3 is TGTGCCAGCAGTTGGAAGGGATCCTACGAGCAGTACTTC.

There are many counts of this clone. The chain is built from TRBV28 and TRBJ1-6, with D perhaps matching TRBD1 (5 bases). The V end lost 3 bases, the J end lost 5 bases, and 11 bases lay between the germline ends. Per germline, CDR1 MDHEN and CDR2 SYDVKM. This CDR3 has 15 residues. The CDR3 coding sequence is TGTGCCAGCAGTTTCGGGGGGTTTGATAATTCACCCCTCCACTTT. This encodes CASSFGGFDNSPLHF.

CDR3 in amino acids: CASSQDGIGTTNTGELFF. CDR3 DNA: TGCGCCAGCAGCCAAGATGGAATCGGGACTACGAACACCGGGGAGCTGTTTTTT. The chain uses TRBV4-1 and TRBJ2-2, with 7 bases lining up with TRBD2. The V gene end was trimmed by 0 bases and the J gene end by 0 bases; junction bases not matched to a gene: 7. The germline V gene has CDR1 MGHRA and CDR2 YSYEKL. The CDR3 runs 18 residues.

This chain connects TRBV11-2 to TRBJ2-5; unclear D gene. The germline gives CDR1 SGHAT, CDR2 FQNNGV. V lost 1 base and J lost 3, with 12 bases in between. The CDR3 runs 15 residues. DNA of the CDR3: TGTGCCAGCAGCTTAGCGGATGGCAGAAAAGAGACCCAGTACTTC. Protein sequence: CASSLADGRKETQYF.

This clone was counted between two and nine times. The gene calls are TRBV15 and TRBJ2-5; a possible D gene is TRBD2 (6 bases). Germline CDR1 and CDR2: LNHNV and YYDKDF (reference sequence). The V end lost 0 bases, the J end lost 4 bases, and 9 bases lay between the germline ends. The CDR3 loop spans 14 amino acids. CDR3 residues: CATSRDSRGETQYF. For the CDR3, the DNA is TGTGCCACCAGCAGAGACTCGCGGGGAGAGACCCAGTACTTC. Full variable domain (rest looked up from reference TRBV15 and TRBJ2-5): DAMVIQNPRYQVTQFGKPVTLSCSQTLNHNVMYWYQQKSSQAPKLLFHYYDKDFNNEADTPDNFQSRRPNTSFCFLDIRSPGLGDTAMYLCATSRDSRGETQYFGPGTRLLVL.

A few counts support this clone. This chain uses TRBV7-2 with TRBJ1-2, with D tentatively TRBD1 (5 bases). The V gene lost 2 bases and the J gene lost 0 bases, with 13 bases spanning the gap. The germline gives CDR1 SGHTA, CDR2 FQGNSA. The CDR3 spans 16 residues. The chain's CDR3 is CASSLPGLRANYGYTF. The CDR3 DNA follows: TGTGCCAGCAGCTTACCGGGACTGAGAGCTAACTATGGCTACACCTTC.

This clone has only a few counts. The rearrangement joins TRBV29-1 to TRBJ2-7, with D possibly matching TRBD2 (6 bases). Germline V lookup: CDR1 SQVTM, CDR2 ANQGSEA. The V end was cut by 4 bases, the J end by 3 bases, with 13 bases between. The CDR3 is 13 amino acids. Written as DNA, the CDR3 is TGCAGCGTTGCGGGGGATCCGTTCTACGAGCAGTACTTC. Translation: CSVAGDPFYEQYF.